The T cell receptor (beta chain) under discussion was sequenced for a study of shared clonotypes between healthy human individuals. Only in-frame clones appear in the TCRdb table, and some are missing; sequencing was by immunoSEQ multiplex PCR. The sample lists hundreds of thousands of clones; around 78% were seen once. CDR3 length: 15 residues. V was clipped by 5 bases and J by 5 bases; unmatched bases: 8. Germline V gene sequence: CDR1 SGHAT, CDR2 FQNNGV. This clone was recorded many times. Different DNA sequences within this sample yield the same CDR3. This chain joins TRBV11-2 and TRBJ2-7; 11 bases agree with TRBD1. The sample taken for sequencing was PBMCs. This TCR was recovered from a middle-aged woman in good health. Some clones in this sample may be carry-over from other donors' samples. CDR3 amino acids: CASSPRGGQGDEQYF. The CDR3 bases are TGTGCCAGCAGCCCTCGCGGGGGACAGGGGGACGAGCAGTACTTC. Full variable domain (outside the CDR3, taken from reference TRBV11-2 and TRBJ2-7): EAGVAQSPRYKIIEKRQSVAFWCNPISGHATLYWYQQILGQGPKLLIQFQNNGVVDDSQLPKDRFSAERLKGVDSTLKIQPAKLEDSAVYLCASSPRGGQGDEQYFGPGTRLTVT.